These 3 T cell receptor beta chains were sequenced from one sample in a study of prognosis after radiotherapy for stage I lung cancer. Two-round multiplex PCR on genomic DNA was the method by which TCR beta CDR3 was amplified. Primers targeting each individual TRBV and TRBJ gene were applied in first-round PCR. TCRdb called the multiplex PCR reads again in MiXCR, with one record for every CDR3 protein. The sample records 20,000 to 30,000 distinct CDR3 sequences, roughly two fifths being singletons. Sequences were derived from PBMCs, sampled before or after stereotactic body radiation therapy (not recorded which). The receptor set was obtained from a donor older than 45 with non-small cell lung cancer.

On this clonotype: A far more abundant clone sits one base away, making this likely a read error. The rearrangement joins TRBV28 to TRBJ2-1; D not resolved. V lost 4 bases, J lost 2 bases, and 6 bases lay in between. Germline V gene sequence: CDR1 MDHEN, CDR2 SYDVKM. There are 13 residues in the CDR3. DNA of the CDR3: TGTGCCAGCAGTTGGTTGCCCTACAATGAGCAGTTCTTC. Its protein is CASSWLPYNEQFF.

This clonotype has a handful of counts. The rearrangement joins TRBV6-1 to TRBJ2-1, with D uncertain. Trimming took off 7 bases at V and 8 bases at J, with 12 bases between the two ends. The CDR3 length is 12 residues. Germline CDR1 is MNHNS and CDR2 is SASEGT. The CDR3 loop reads CASIHLGYEQFF. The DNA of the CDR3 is TGTGCCAGCATCCACCTAGGGTATGAGCAGTTCTTC.

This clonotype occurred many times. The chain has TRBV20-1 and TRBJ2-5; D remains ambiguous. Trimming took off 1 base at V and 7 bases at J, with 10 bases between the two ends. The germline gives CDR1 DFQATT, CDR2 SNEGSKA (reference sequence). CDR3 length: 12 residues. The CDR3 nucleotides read TGCAGTGCTAGAGTGGGGTTGGGGACCCAGTACTTC. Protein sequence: CSARVGLGTQYF.